Included here is one TCR beta chain sequence, with context. Its antigen is unidentified. This sample was taken from a study of cytomegalovirus exposure and HLA in healthy donors. The study's findings and limits: Differences between HLA loci emerged in a later analysis of TCR association rates, with DRB1 most and HLA-C fewest. With high specificity and sensitivity, the classifier reportedly diagnosed cytomegalovirus status. What was likely a sequencing artifact was a cluster of highly shared sequence variants.

Germline V gives CDR1 LNHDA, CDR2 SQIVND (reference sequence). With V trimmed by 6 bases and J by 6 bases, 3 bases remained unmatched. The CDR3 sequence is 12 residues long. Vbeta (60) and Jbeta (13) primers were used in the PCR. TCRdb's table, derived via immunoSEQ multiplex PCR, lists solely in-frame clones and lacks some. The sample contains more than 90,000 clones, 60% to 85% of which appear only once. V gene TRBV19 combines with J gene TRBJ2-7, with 9 bases matching TRBD1. The TCR sequence derives from a man in his forties or fifties in good health and CMV-seronegative. Material for sequencing was PBMCs. The CDR3 DNA reads as TGTGCCAGTAGGGACAGGGGAGGCGAGCAGTACTTC. It specifies CASRDRGGEQYF.